The T cell receptor (beta chain) described here comes from a study of Ad26.COV2.S vaccination and SARS-CoV-2 variants. Study background: Each vaccinee took Ad26.COV2.S intramuscularly, once or twice 56 days apart.

Trimming took 0 bases from V and 4 from J, leaving 7 bases between them. CDR3 length: 13 residues. Germline V gene lookup returns CDR1 GTSNPN and CDR2 SVGIG (reference sequence). Overall study results and limits: For non-spike TCRs, breadth in vaccine recipients resembled that in placebo recipients.

The sample's treatment: about 20 received Ad26.COV2.S at low or high dose, single or two shots; 5 received placebo; per-sample allocation not given. The samples date from day 63 after the first vaccine or placebo injection. Donor was an adult aged 18-55 years in Boston. The assay was immunoSEQ multiplex PCR, and TCRdb's table has in-frame clones only and misses some. The sample carries about 330,000 clones, 85% to 90% recorded once. As concerns this clone: The antigen remains unidentified.

The material was peripheral blood, obtained in a trial of Ad26.COV2.S vaccine versus placebo. The rearrangement joins TRBV30 to TRBJ1-5, with TRBD1 as a possible D gene (5 bases). This clonotype originated in a person between 18 and 59 years old who received the Ad26.COV2.S COVID-19 vaccine or a placebo. CDR3 region: CAWSVGGNQPQHF. The CDR3 nucleotides are TGTGCCTGGAGTGTCGGGGGGAATCAGCCCCAGCATTTT.